The 12 T cell receptor beta chains listed next were all sequenced from one sample in a study of monozygotic twins with inflammatory bowel disease. TCRdb derives one entry per CDR3 protein from the 5' RACE reads, leaving out DNA. The sample totals roughly 100,000 distinct CDR3 sequences; its top ten clones hold roughly 1.9%. Sequencing was performed on blood. The receptors stem from a human donor with ulcerative colitis or Crohn's disease, or a healthy co-twin of an affected twin (not recorded which).

This chain uses TRBV6-5 with TRBJ2-1. The germline V gene encodes CDR1 MNHEY and CDR2 SVGAGI. This CDR3 is built from 13 residues. CDR3 region: CASSDLNYNEQFF.

The chain carries TRBV3-1 and TRBJ2-2; with no DNA, the TCRdb D assignment of TRBD1 cannot be verified. The germline gives CDR1 LGHDT, CDR2 YNNKEL (reference sequence). The CDR3 runs 14 residues. CDR3 residues: CASRGAGNTGELFF.

The chain has TRBV20-1 and TRBJ2-1; the D call of TRBD1 rests on TCRdb alone, since no DNA is present to check it. The CDR3 is 12 residues long. The germline CDR1 and CDR2 sequences are DFQATT and SNEGSKA (reference sequence). CDR3 residues: CSAHRDYNEQFF.

The V gene is TRBV20-1, the J gene TRBJ2-3. The CDR3 runs 12 residues. Germline loops: CDR1 DFQATT, CDR2 SNEGSKA (reference sequence). The CDR3 region is CSPGQSTDTQYF.

V gene TRBV28 combines with J gene TRBJ2-3; TCRdb's D call, TRBD1, is unchecked because there is no DNA. CDR3 length: 15 amino acids. The germline CDR1 and CDR2 sequences are MDHEN and SYDVKM. CDR3 region: CASSRPGTGSGTQYF.

The genes are TRBV20-1 and TRBJ2-4. CDR1 is DFQATT, CDR2 SNEGSKA, per germline (reference sequence). The CDR3 contains 14 residues. The CDR3 protein is CSARKAGSADIQYF.

The V and J genes are TRBV6-1 and TRBJ1-5. The CDR3 extends over 15 amino acids. Germline V lookup: CDR1 MNHNS, CDR2 SASEGT. CDR3 region: CASSVGFNSNQPQHF.

The gene calls are TRBV6-2 or TRBV6-3 and TRBJ2-3; TCRdb indicates TRBD1, and absent DNA this call remains unverified. CDR3 length equals 18 residues. Germline CDR1 and CDR2: MNHEY and SVGEGT. The CDR3 is CASSYTRQAAINTDTQYF.

V gene TRBV7-2 combines with J gene TRBJ1-5. The CDR3 sequence is 12 residues long. Germline lookup yields CDR1 SGHTA and CDR2 FQGNSA. This chain's CDR3 is CASSFSMEPQHF.

The chain employs TRBV5-1 and TRBJ2-3. Germline V gene data show CDR1 as SGHRS and CDR2 as YFSETQ. The CDR3 totals 14 residues. This chain's CDR3 is CASAEGSSGDTQYF. The full variable domain, rest sourced from reference TRBV5-1 and TRBJ2-3, is KAGVTQTPRYLIKTRGQQVTLSCSPISGHRSVSWYQQTPGQGLQFLFEYFSETQRNKGNFPGRFSGRQFSNSRSEMNVSTLELGDSALYLCASAEGSSGDTQYFGPGTRLTVL.

This chain joins TRBV7-9 and TRBJ1-2; TCRdb picks TRBD1, but there is no DNA to check that call. Germline V gives CDR1 SEHNR, CDR2 FQNEAQ (reference sequence). The CDR3 sequence is 16 residues long. CDR3 residues: CASSLGRTGGAFGYTF.

This chain links TRBV30 with TRBJ2-5; TCRdb's D call of TRBD1 is untestable without DNA. Per germline, CDR1 GTSNPN and CDR2 SVGIG (reference sequence). The CDR3 runs 15 residues. The CDR3 loop is CAWSVGGLDQETQYF.